The source of this TCR beta chain is a study of blood T cell repertoires in COVID-19. Study as a whole: Acute and convalescent COVID-19 specimens originated in the United States, Italy and Spain. The analysed material was cDNA or gDNA that came from T cells, B-cell-depleted T cells, or PBMCs.

The CDR3 has 15 residues. Trimming pared 3 bases from V and 2 bases from J, leaving 10 bases between. The germline CDR1 and CDR2 sequences are PRHDT and FYEKMQ (reference sequence). Libraries were prepared by immunoSEQ multiplex PCR; TCRdb keeps only in-frame clonotypes and omits some of them. Found here are more than 65,000 clones, 87% of them singletons; the top ten hold less than 7%. Sequencing used peripheral blood. The chain combines TRBV13 with TRBJ2-2; TRBD1 might be the D (6 bases). This TCR was recovered from a woman aged 50 to 60 with acute or convalescent COVID-19. The CDR3 reads CASSFSGDNTGELFF. The CDR3 DNA reads TGTGCCAGCAGCTTTTCAGGGGATAACACCGGGGAGCTGTTTTTT. Drawing the rest from reference TRBV13 and TRBJ2-2, the complete variable domain is AAGVIQSPRHLIKEKRETATLKCYPIPRHDTVYWYQQGPGQDPQFLISFYEKMQSDKGSIPDRFSAQQFSDYHSELNMSSLELGDSALYFCASSFSGDNTGELFFGEGSRLTVL.